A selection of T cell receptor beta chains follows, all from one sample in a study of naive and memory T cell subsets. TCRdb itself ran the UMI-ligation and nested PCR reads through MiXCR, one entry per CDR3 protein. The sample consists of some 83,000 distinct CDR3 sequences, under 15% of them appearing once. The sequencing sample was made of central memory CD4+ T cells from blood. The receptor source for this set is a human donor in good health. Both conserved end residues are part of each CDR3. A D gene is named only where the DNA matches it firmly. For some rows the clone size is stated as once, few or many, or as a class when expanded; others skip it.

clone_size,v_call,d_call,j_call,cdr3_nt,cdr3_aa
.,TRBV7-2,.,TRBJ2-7,TGTGCCAGCAGCCAACCCCTGCGGAGCTCCTACGAGCAGTACTTC,CASSQPLRSSYEQYF
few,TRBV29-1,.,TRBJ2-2,TGCAGCGTTCCGGGGTTCGCGAACACCGGGGAGCTGTTTTTT,CSVPGFANTGELFF
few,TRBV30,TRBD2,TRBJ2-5,TGTGCCCGCGGGGGGACTAGCGGAATAGGGACCCAGTACTTC,CARGGTSGIGTQYF
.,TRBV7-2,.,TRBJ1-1,TGTGCCAGCAGCCTACAGAGGCGTCGGACTGAAGCTTTCTTT,CASSLQRRRTEAFF
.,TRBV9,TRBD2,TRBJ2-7,TGTGCCAGCAGCGTAAAGCCGGGAGGGACCGAGCAGTACTTC,CASSVKPGGTEQYF
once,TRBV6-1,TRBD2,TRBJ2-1,TGTGCCAGCAGTCTACTAGCGGCCTCCTACAATGAGCAGTTCTTC,CASSLLAASYNEQFF
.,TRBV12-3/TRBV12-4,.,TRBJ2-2,TGTGCCAGCAGTTTACCCGGGGAGCTGTTTTTT,CASSLPGELFF
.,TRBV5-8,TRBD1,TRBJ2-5,TGTGCCAGCAGCCTTATGGGACAGGGGGCGGAGACCCAGTACTTC,CASSLMGQGAETQYF
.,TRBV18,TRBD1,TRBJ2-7,TGTGCCAGCTCGTCTAACAGGGGTTCCTTCGGGTACGAGCAGTACTTC,CASSSNRGSFGYEQYF
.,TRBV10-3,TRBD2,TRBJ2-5,TGTGCCATCCAAGGGTCGGGGGGGGAGACCCAGTACTTC,CAIQGSGGETQYF
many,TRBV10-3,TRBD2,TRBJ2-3,TGTGCCATCAGAGACCTCCGGGACTACCGTGATACGCAGTATTTT,CAIRDLRDYRDTQYF
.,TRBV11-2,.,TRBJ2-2,TGTGCCAGCAGCTTACGGCCCAGAAACACCGGGGAGCTGTTTTTT,CASSLRPRNTGELFF
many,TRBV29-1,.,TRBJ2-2,TGCAGCGTTCCCAGACGGGATGGGACCGGGGAGCTGTTTTTT,CSVPRRDGTGELFF
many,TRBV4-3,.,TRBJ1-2,TGCGCCAGCAGCCAAGATGTAGCGGGGAGCATTAACTATGGCTACACCTTC,CASSQDVAGSINYGYTF
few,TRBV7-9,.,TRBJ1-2,TGTGCCAGCAGCAGCGAGATCGCTGGCTACACCTTC,CASSSEIAGYTF
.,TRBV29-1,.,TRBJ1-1,TGCAGCGTTCGCCTGGATGAGAACACTGAAGCTTTCTTT,CSVRLDENTEAFF
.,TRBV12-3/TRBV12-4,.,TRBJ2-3,TGTGCCAGCAGCACAGGGAAGGGCACAGATACGCAGTATTTT,CASSTGKGTDTQYF
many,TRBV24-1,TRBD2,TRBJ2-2,TGTGCCACCAGTGCCAAGTCGGGAGGAGGCACCGGGGAGCTGTTTTTT,CATSAKSGGGTGELFF
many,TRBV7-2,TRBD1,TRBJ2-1,TGTGCCAGCAGCAAGGACAGGGCCTCCTACAATGAGCAGTTCTTC,CASSKDRASYNEQFF
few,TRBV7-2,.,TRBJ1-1,TGTGCCAGCAGCTTACTCGACACCTACACTGAAGCTTTCTTT,CASSLLDTYTEAFF
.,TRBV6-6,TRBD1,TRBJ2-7,TGTGCCAGCAGTGGACAGGGGGCGGGCGAGCAGTACTTC,CASSGQGAGEQYF
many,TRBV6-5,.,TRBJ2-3,TGTGCCAGCAGGGGAGCAGATACGCAGTATTTT,CASRGADTQYF
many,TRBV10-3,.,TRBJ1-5,TGTGCCATCAGTGTAGGGGGCAATCAGCCCCAGCATTTT,CAISVGGNQPQHF
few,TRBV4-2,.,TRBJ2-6,TGTGCCAGCAGCCAAGCGGGGGTTGGTGGGGCCAACGTCCTGACTTTC,CASSQAGVGGANVLTF
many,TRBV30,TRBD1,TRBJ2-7,TGTGCCTGGAGTGGACAGGGGTTCGGGGAGCAGTACTTC,CAWSGQGFGEQYF
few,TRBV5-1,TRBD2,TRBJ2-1,TGCGCCAGCAGCATGACTAGCAGAGGGGACAATGAGCAGTTCTTC,CASSMTSRGDNEQFF
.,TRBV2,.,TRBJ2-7,TGTGCCAGCAGTGCGCAGGGGGGAGTGGGCTACGAGCAGTACTTC,CASSAQGGVGYEQYF
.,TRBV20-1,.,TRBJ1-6,TGCAGTGCTAGGAAAGGGGTTATAGATTCACCCCTCCACTTT,CSARKGVIDSPLHF
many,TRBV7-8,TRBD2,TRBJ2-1,TGTGCCAGCAGCTTACCCCGCCGACTAGCGGCTCACAATGAGCAGTTCTTC,CASSLPRRLAAHNEQFF
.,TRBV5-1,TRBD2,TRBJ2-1,TGCGCCAGCAGTTACGACGGAATGGGGACTAGCGGGCGCAATGAGCAGTTCTTC,CASSYDGMGTSGRNEQFF
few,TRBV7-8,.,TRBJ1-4,TGTGCCAGCAGCTTAGGAGTTGGTTTTGCAACCGAAAAACTGTTTTTT,CASSLGVGFATEKLFF
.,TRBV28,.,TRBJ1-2,TGTGCCAGCAGTCCTAGATTGGACTATGGCTACACCTTC,CASSPRLDYGYTF
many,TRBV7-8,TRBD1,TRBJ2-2,TGTGCCAGCAGCTTAGGGGCTGGGACAGCGGCCACCGGGGAGCTGTTTTTT,CASSLGAGTAATGELFF
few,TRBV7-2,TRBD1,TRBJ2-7,TGTGCCAGCAGCCCCTGGACAGGGGGATACCCCTCCTACGAGCAGTACTTC,CASSPWTGGYPSYEQYF
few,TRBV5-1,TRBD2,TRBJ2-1,TGCGCCAGCAGGTATACTAGCGGCTATGACAATGAGCAGTTCTTC,CASRYTSGYDNEQFF
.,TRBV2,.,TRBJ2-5,TGTGCCAGCAAGGGCTTCCAAGAGACCCAGTACTTC,CASKGFQETQYF
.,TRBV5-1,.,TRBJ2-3,TGCGCCAGCAGCCAAATTAGCGTCTCTAGCACAGATACGCAGTATTTT,CASSQISVSSTDTQYF
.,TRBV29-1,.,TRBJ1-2,TGCAGCGTTGAAGTGGGCAGCGTATATGGCTACACCTTC,CSVEVGSVYGYTF
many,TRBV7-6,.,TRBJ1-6,TGTGCCAGCAGCCAATGGCAGGGAGGGAATTCACCCCTCCACTTT,CASSQWQGGNSPLHF
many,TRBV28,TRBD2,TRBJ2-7,TGTGCCAGCAGTACTTTGAGCGGGAGGGCCACTTACGAGCAGTACTTC,CASSTLSGRATYEQYF